Listed here are 25 T cell receptor beta chains from one sample, sequenced in a study of vaccination effects on CD4 cells after COVID-19. Measured with immunoSEQ multiplex PCR; TCRdb has only the in-frame clones, and not every one. Among roughly 24,000 clones listed, around 76% were seen once. Under the ViraFEST assay, PBMC were stimulated with viral peptide pools so that antigen-specific CD4+ T cells expanded. Sequencing was performed afterwards. CD4+ T cells were isolated after approximately 10 days of culture. It was between March and December 2020 that the person had a SARS-CoV-2 infection confirmed by PCR. The antigens these receptors bind are not known. The sequencing here drew on CD4+ T cells from PBMCs cultured with SARS-CoV-2 spike peptides, taken before COVID-19 vaccination. These receptors originate from a human donor who had a prior SARS-CoV-2 infection.

V usage is TRBV9 and J usage is TRBJ2-5; 8 bases are shared with TRBD2. The germline V gene encodes CDR1 SGDLS and CDR2 YYNGEE. CDR3 size: 16 residues. J was trimmed by 5 bases and V by 0 bases; bases with no gene match: 9. CDR3 coding DNA: TGTGCCAGCAGCGTAGCAAACGGGAGGGCCGGTGAGACCCAGTACTTC. This gives the protein CASSVANGRAGETQYF.

The J gene is TRBJ1-6, the V gene TRBV9, with 7 bases that match TRBD1. Unmatched junction bases numbered 6, after V lost 0 bases and J lost 9 bases. This CDR3 spans 15 amino acids. CDR1 and CDR2 from the germline V gene are SGDLS and YYNGEE. In nucleotides, the CDR3 is TGTGCCAGCAGCGTAGATTGGACAGGAGGTTCACCCCTCCACTTT. Translated: CASSVDWTGGSPLHF.

The chain joins TRBV7-2 to TRBJ2-7; TRBD2 matches 10 bases. V shed 7 bases, J shed 2 bases, and the junction held 8 bases outside the gene matches. The germline gives CDR1 SGHTA, CDR2 FQGNSA. This CDR3 has 15 amino acids. Written as DNA, the CDR3 is TGTGCCAGCACGCCTCAAGCGGGGGGGACCTACGAGCAGTACTTC. Translation: CASTPQAGGTYEQYF.

The chain carries TRBV27 and TRBJ2-1, with TRBD2 matching 7 bases. CDR1 and CDR2 from the germline V gene are MNHEY and SMNVEV (reference sequence). Trimming removed 3 bases from V and 2 bases from J; junction bases left unmatched: 7. This CDR3 has 16 residues. The CDR3 DNA sequence: TGTGCCAGCAGTTTCGGCGGGAGTGGCGCCTACAATGAGCAGTTCTTC. Protein sequence: CASSFGGSGAYNEQFF.

This clone was observed a few times. J is TRBJ2-3 and V is TRBV10-3; maybe TRBD2 (7 bases). V shed 10 bases and J shed 3 bases, with 17 bases lying between them. The V gene's germline CDR1 is ENHRY and CDR2 SYGVKD. This CDR3 contains 14 residues. The CDR3 bases are TGTGCCACAACCCAGGGGCGGGAGACAGATACGCAGTATTTT. Translating it yields CATTQGRETDTQYF.

This clone was seen a single time. The chain uses TRBV5-1 and TRBJ2-5; possibly TRBD1 or TRBD2 for D (5 bases each). The V and J ends lost 0 bases and 2 bases respectively, with 11 bases between them. Per germline, CDR1 SGHRS and CDR2 YFSETQ. The CDR3 has 15 residues. The CDR3 DNA reads as TGCGCCAGCAGCTTGGGCCAGGGAGAACAAGAGACCCAGTACTTC. Its translation: CASSLGQGEQETQYF. The whole variable domain, filled in from reference TRBV5-1 and TRBJ2-5, reads KAGVTQTPRYLIKTRGQQVTLSCSPISGHRSVSWYQQTPGQGLQFLFEYFSETQRNKGNFPGRFSGRQFSNSRSEMNVSTLELGDSALYLCASSLGQGEQETQYFGPGTRLLVL.

V and J are TRBV7-8 and TRBJ2-1; D possibly corresponds to TRBD1 (5 bases). V dropped 4 bases and J dropped 9 bases, with 22 bases sitting between them. The length of the CDR3 is 16 residues. CDR1 is SGHVS, CDR2 FQNEAQ, per germline. CDR3 residues: CASSSRLLTVFGEQFF. The DNA of the CDR3 is TGTGCCAGCAGCTCCCGACTGCTGACAGTTTTTGGTGAGCAGTTCTTC.

V and J are TRBV6-5 and TRBJ2-7, with D maybe TRBD2 (7 bases). V was pared by 0 bases and J by 1 base, with 13 bases between. The CDR3 sequence is 16 residues long. Per the germline V gene, CDR1 is MNHEY and CDR2 is SVGAGI. The chain's CDR3 is CASSYSGGRVSYEQYF. The CDR3 nucleotides are TGTGCCAGCAGTTACTCGGGGGGGCGCGTTTCCTACGAGCAGTACTTC.

This chain uses TRBV5-6 with TRBJ1-2; D uncertain. This CDR3 spans 12 amino acids. Germline CDR1 reads SGHDT; CDR2 reads YYEEEE. V was shortened by 0 bases and J by 8 bases, with 8 bases between the two germline ends. The CDR3 bases are TGTGCCAGCAGCTTGGGCAGTATCGGCTACACCTTC. Protein: CASSLGSIGYTF.

The chain couples TRBV18 to TRBJ2-1, with D maybe TRBD2 (5 bases). CDR1 and CDR2 from the germline V gene are KGHSH and LQKENI. V dropped 3 bases and J dropped 7 bases, with 13 bases sitting between them. CDR3 size: 14 residues. CDR3: CASSPADSRNEQFF. Here the CDR3 DNA reads TGTGCCAGCTCACCCGCGGACTCTAGGAATGAGCAGTTCTTC.

In this sample, this clone turned up once. The rearrangement links TRBV7-2 to TRBJ1-1; tentatively, D is TRBD1 (5 bases). This CDR3 has 14 residues. V was trimmed by 4 bases and J by 1 base, leaving 10 bases between them. Germline CDR1 is SGHTA and CDR2 is FQGNSA. The CDR3 spells CASSSGTQNTEAFF. The CDR3 DNA reads TGTGCCAGCAGCTCGGGGACTCAGAACACTGAAGCTTTCTTT.

Only one count was recorded for this clone. This chain connects TRBV10-3 to TRBJ2-7; 8 positions match TRBD1. V lost 3 bases and J lost 0; bases outside the gene matches: 4. Germline V gene data show CDR1 as ENHRY and CDR2 as SYGVKD. The CDR3 runs 15 residues. CDR3 loop: CAISETGGNSYEQYF. The CDR3 DNA reads as TGTGCCATCAGTGAAACAGGGGGTAACTCCTACGAGCAGTACTTC.

V and J are TRBV18 and TRBJ1-2; 9 nucleotides line up with TRBD1. The CDR3 spans 17 residues. V lost 3 bases to trimming and J lost 2 bases; unmatched junction nucleotides: 10. Germline V CDR1 and CDR2: KGHSH, LQKENI. The DNA of the CDR3 is TGTGCCAGCTCACCGGTCCACGGGGACAGGGTCAACTATGGCTACACCTTC. This encodes CASSPVHGDRVNYGYTF.

Only a few counts were recorded for this clone. The V call is TRBV7-9, the J call TRBJ1-3; no clear D gene. Between the trimmed V and J ends, which lost 3 bases and 0 bases, there was a span of 6 bases. Germline V CDR1 and CDR2: SEHNR, FQNEAQ (reference sequence). CDR3 length equals 14 residues. The chain's CDR3 is CASSFSFSGNTIYF. DNA of the CDR3: TGTGCCAGCAGCTTTAGCTTCTCTGGAAACACCATATATTTT.

By sample share, this clone is medium-sized (0.01 to 0.1%). The chain carries TRBV11-2 and TRBJ2-5, with a possible D match to TRBD1 (6 bases). The germline gives CDR1 SGHAT, CDR2 FQNNGV. Trimming shortened V by 2 bases and J by 5 bases, and 9 bases separated the two germline ends. The CDR3 has 13 amino acids. The CDR3 DNA reads as TGTGCCAGCAGCTTAAACAGGGAGGAGACCCAGTACTTC. Translating gives CASSLNREETQYF. Complete variable domain (other parts from reference TRBV11-2 and TRBJ2-5): EAGVAQSPRYKIIEKRQSVAFWCNPISGHATLYWYQQILGQGPKLLIQFQNNGVVDDSQLPKDRFSAERLKGVDSTLKIQPAKLEDSAVYLCASSLNREETQYFGPGTRLLVL.

This chain uses TRBV6-6 with TRBJ2-7; weak D call: TRBD2 (6 bases). Trimming pared 8 bases from V and 2 bases from J, leaving 19 bases between. Germline V gene sequence: CDR1 MNHNY, CDR2 SVGAGI (reference sequence). This CDR3 spans 15 amino acids. The CDR3 loop is CASGLRGAHPYEQYF. The CDR3 DNA is TGTGCCAGCGGACTAAGGGGCGCTCACCCCTACGAGCAGTACTTC.

V usage is TRBV5-1 and J usage is TRBJ2-3; possibly TRBD1 for D (6 bases). The CDR3 consists of 14 residues. Trimming pared 5 bases from V and 2 bases from J, leaving 12 bases between. CDR1 SGHRS and CDR2 YFSETQ come from the germline V gene. The CDR3 nucleotides read TGCGCCAGCAGAAACAGGGCCGCCACAGATACGCAGTATTTT. This translates into CASRNRAATDTQYF. Supplemented by reference TRBV5-1 and TRBJ2-3, the full variable domain reads KAGVTQTPRYLIKTRGQQVTLSCSPISGHRSVSWYQQTPGQGLQFLFEYFSETQRNKGNFPGRFSGRQFSNSRSEMNVSTLELGDSALYLCASRNRAATDTQYFGPGTRLTVL.

This chain joins TRBV5-1 and TRBJ2-2; the D gene is possibly TRBD1 (5 bases). The CDR3 consists of 16 residues. V gave up 0 bases and J gave up 3 bases, with 12 bases separating them. CDR1 is SGHRS, CDR2 YFSETQ, per germline. The CDR3: CASSLAGLGHTGELFF. The CDR3 coding sequence is TGCGCCAGCAGCTTGGCAGGGTTAGGACACACCGGGGAGCTGTTTTTT.

This clone came up a few times. This chain uses TRBV21-1 with TRBJ2-1; the DNA was not compared with TRBD2, the D call given in the table. TRBV21-1 is classified as a pseudogene. The CDR3 is 15 residues long. The CDR3 sequence is CASSKGCHPRNEQFF. The CDR3 DNA sequence: TGTGCCAGCAGCAAAGGTTGCCACCCGCGCAATGAGCAGTTCTTC.

This sequence joins TRBV7-9 and TRBJ2-3; 15 nucleotides align to TRBD2. Germline CDR1 SEHNR, CDR2 FQNEAQ (reference sequence). This CDR3 region has 19 residues. The V gene end was trimmed by 3 bases and the J gene end by 1 base; junction bases not matched to a gene: 8. CDR3 sequence: CASSFGTSGGPLGTDTQYF. The CDR3 nucleotides are TGTGCCAGCAGCTTCGGGACTAGCGGGGGGCCACTCGGCACAGATACGCAGTATTTT. The full variable domain, in which reference TRBV7-9 and TRBJ2-3 provide the parts outside the CDR3, is DTGVSQNPRHKITKRGQNVTFRCDPISEHNRLYWYRQTLGQGPEFLTYFQNEAQLEKSRLLSDRFSAERPKGSFSTLEIQRTEQGDSAMYLCASSFGTSGGPLGTDTQYFGPGTRLTVL.

The V and J genes are TRBV18 and TRBJ1-5; D may be TRBD1 (5 bases). With 3 bases removed from V and 2 bases from J, the gap between germline ends came to 14 bases. The CDR3 has 16 amino acids. Looked up from germline, CDR1 is KGHSH and CDR2 is LQKENI. The CDR3 is CASSPLGGWGNQPQHF. CDR3 DNA: TGTGCCAGCTCACCCCTCGGGGGGTGGGGCAATCAGCCCCAGCATTTT.

This clone was seen a handful of times. The chain uses TRBV11-3 and TRBJ2-2, with D possibly being TRBD2 (7 bases). V was trimmed by 2 bases and J by 5 bases, leaving 12 bases between them. The germline gives CDR1 SGHNT, CDR2 YENEEA. The length of the CDR3 is 15 residues. The CDR3 here is CASSLRGARTGELFF. CDR3 DNA sequence: TGTGCCAGCAGCTTACGGGGGGCTCGGACCGGGGAGCTGTTTTTT.

The chain links TRBV2 to TRBJ2-7, with 7 bases that match TRBD1. This CDR3 region has 17 residues. Germline V gene sequence: CDR1 SNHLY, CDR2 FYNNEI. The V gene end was trimmed by 0 bases and the J gene end by 1 base; junction bases not matched to a gene: 9. Here the CDR3 reads CASSEAVGGSTSYEQYF. The CDR3 DNA follows: TGTGCCAGCAGTGAAGCGGTAGGGGGCTCCACTTCCTACGAGCAGTACTTC.

This clone turned up a few times. V gene TRBV11-3 combines with J gene TRBJ1-1; D gene uncertain. V was shortened by 2 bases and J by 4 bases, with 5 bases between the two germline ends. Germline V gives CDR1 SGHNT, CDR2 YENEEA. This CDR3 comprises 12 residues. The CDR3 region has the DNA TGTGCCAGCAGCTTATTGTCCACTGAAGCTTTCTTT. Its translation is CASSLLSTEAFF.

The CDR3 sequence: CASSLGLAGLGELFF. CDR3 sequence (DNA): TGTGCCAGCAGCCTGGGACTAGCGGGGTTAGGGGAGCTGTTTTTT. The gene calls are TRBV7-3 and TRBJ2-2, with TRBD2 identical over 13 bases. The germline V gene encodes CDR1 SGHTA and CDR2 FQGTGA. Trimming removed 5 bases from V and 8 bases from J; junction bases left unmatched: 5. The CDR3 sequence is 15 residues long.